Below are 25 T cell receptor beta chains sequenced from a single sample in a study of blood T cell repertoires in COVID-19. Some clones are missing from TCRdb's copy, which holds only in-frame ones; the method was immunoSEQ multiplex PCR. The sample gives about 46,000 clones, 86% of which show up once; around 3.1% is in the top ten. The sample was PBMCs or T cells enriched from blood (not recorded which). All receptors derive from a woman between 50 and 59 years old who had recovered from COVID-19.

This chain connects TRBV30 to TRBJ2-7; D gene ambiguous. The germline V and J ends were trimmed by 1 base and 4 bases, with 11 bases remaining between them. This CDR3 comprises 13 residues. Germline CDR1 is GTSNPN and CDR2 is SVGIG (reference sequence). The CDR3 loop reads CAWSAGDGYEQYF. CDR3 nucleotide sequence: TGTGCCTGGAGTGCGGGTGACGGATACGAGCAGTACTTC.

This clone was found once. V is TRBV28 and J is TRBJ1-1, with 9 bases that match TRBD1. The CDR3 totals 17 residues. Germline CDR1 and CDR2: MDHEN and SYDVKM. Germline trimming cut 5 bases from V and 8 bases from J; bases unmatched to any gene: 18. The CDR3 coding sequence is TGTGCCAGCAGTGCAAGCCCGGGACAGGGATGGGAGGGCGAAGCTTTCTTT. Residues: CASSASPGQGWEGEAFF. The full variable domain, in which reference TRBV28 and TRBJ1-1 provide the parts outside the CDR3, is DVKVTQSSRYLVKRTGEKVFLECVQDMDHENMFWYRQDPGLGLRLIYFSYDVKMKEKGDIPEGYSVSREKKERFSLILESASTNQTSMYLCASSASPGQGWEGEAFFGQGTRLTVV.

The chain joins TRBV7-2 to TRBJ2-7; 7 bases are shared with TRBD2. Germline CDR1 reads SGHTA; CDR2 reads FQGNSA. Trimming took 1 base from V and 4 from J; bases not matched to a gene: 4. The CDR3 is 14 residues long. This chain's CDR3 is CASSLEGGRYEQYF. DNA of the CDR3: TGTGCCAGCAGCTTAGAAGGCGGGAGATACGAGCAGTACTTC.

This clone was found a few times. The chain employs TRBV2 and TRBJ2-2, with a weak D call TRBD2 (7 bases). Germline V gives CDR1 SNHLY, CDR2 FYNNEI. There are 13 residues in the CDR3. V lost 8 bases, J lost 7 bases, and 14 bases lay in between. CDR3 coding DNA: TGTGCCAGCGAGAGGGGGGGCCACGGGGAGCTGTTTTTT. Encoded protein: CASERGGHGELFF. The variable domain in full, completed from reference TRBV2 and TRBJ2-2, reads EPEVTQTPSHQVTQMGQEVILRCVPISNHLYFYWYRQILGQKVEFLVSFYNNEISEKSEIFDDQFSVERPDGSNFTLKIRSTKLEDSAMYFCASERGGHGELFFGEGSRLTVL.

The V gene is TRBV9, the J gene TRBJ1-2, with D hard to call. Trimming stripped 3 bases from V and 8 bases from J, with 17 bases between. There are 14 residues in the CDR3. From germline, CDR1 is SGDLS and CDR2 YYNGEE. Here the CDR3 reads CASSGGGPLRGYTF. CDR3 in DNA: TGTGCCAGCAGCGGGGGAGGGCCCCTGAGGGGCTACACCTTC.

This chain joins TRBV5-1 and TRBJ2-5; 7 nucleotides agree with TRBD1. CDR1 SGHRS and CDR2 YFSETQ come from the germline V gene. The trim removed 0 bases at V and 3 bases at J, leaving 8 bases unmatched. The CDR3 has 16 amino acids. The CDR3 sequence: CASSLGIRDSKETQYF. CDR3 DNA sequence: TGCGCCAGCAGCTTGGGAATCAGGGACAGCAAAGAGACCCAGTACTTC.

This clone was counted a single time. This chain uses TRBV29-1 with TRBJ1-2; 7 nucleotides agree with TRBD1. The CDR3 is 13 amino acids. Trimming removed 6 bases from V and 13 bases from J; junction bases left unmatched: 17. Per germline, CDR1 SQVTM and CDR2 ANQGSEA. CDR3 loop: CSVASDREKGRTF. Here the CDR3 DNA reads TGCAGCGTCGCCTCAGACAGGGAAAAAGGCCGCACCTTC.

V is TRBV4-1 and J is TRBJ1-4; TRBD1 agrees at 7 bases. V dropped 3 bases and J dropped 13; count of bases not matched to a gene: 11. The germline gives CDR1 MGHRA, CDR2 YSYEKL. The CDR3 consists of 14 residues. The CDR3 loop is CASSQRGQDVRLFF. As DNA, the CDR3 is TGCGCCAGCAGCCAGAGAGGACAGGACGTGAGACTGTTTTTT.

The chain has TRBV18 and TRBJ2-1, with TRBD2 identical over 11 bases. V lost 6 bases and J lost 5; bases outside the gene matches: 6. The germline CDR1 and CDR2 sequences are KGHSH and LQKENI. The CDR3 extends over 15 amino acids. CDR3 coding DNA: TGTGCCAGCTCCCGATTGGGACTAGCGGACAATGAGCAGTTCTTC. Protein: CASSRLGLADNEQFF.

This clone came up once. The genes are TRBV9 and TRBJ1-2, with TRBD1 as a possible D gene (5 bases). V lost 6 bases and J 6 bases, leaving 24 bases between the germline ends. CDR1 and CDR2 (germline): SGDLS, YYNGEE. This CDR3 has 16 amino acids. The CDR3 reads CASTPRQGGGEDGYTF. The CDR3 nucleotides read TGTGCCAGCACCCCCCGCCAGGGCGGGGGAGAGGATGGCTACACCTTC.

This rearrangement joins TRBV29-1 to TRBJ2-1, with 14 positions matching TRBD2. V lost 8 bases and J lost 9; bases outside the gene matches: 12. The V gene's germline CDR1 is SQVTM and CDR2 ANQGSEA. The CDR3 sequence is 15 residues long. The CDR3 DNA sequence: TGCAGCTTCATGTTTGGGACTAGCGGGAGTACTGAGCAGTTCTTC. Protein sequence: CSFMFGTSGSTEQFF.

This clone appeared once. The V and J genes are TRBV27 and TRBJ1-2; TRBD1 is a possible D gene (6 bases). The CDR3 sequence is 17 residues long. Germline V gene data show CDR1 as MNHEY and CDR2 as SMNVEV (reference sequence). V was cut by 5 bases and J by 1 base, with 20 bases left in between. The CDR3 spells CASSPSHRDTFNYGYTF. As DNA, the CDR3 is TGTGCCAGCAGTCCGTCTCACCGGGACACTTTTAACTATGGCTACACCTTC.

This clone was recorded only once. The rearrangement links TRBV7-9 to TRBJ2-3; 7 bases are a match to TRBD2. V lost 8 bases and J lost 0; bases outside the gene matches: 5. Looked up from germline, CDR1 is SEHNR and CDR2 is FQNEAQ (reference sequence). This CDR3 comprises 14 residues. The CDR3 DNA reads as TGTGCCAGCCGCGGGGGACTAAGCACAGATACGCAGTATTTT. Residues: CASRGGLSTDTQYF.

CDR3 protein: CASSLAGSHGYTF. In DNA form, the CDR3 reads TGTGCCAGCAGCTTAGCAGGGAGCCATGGCTACACCTTC. This chain connects TRBV7-2 to TRBJ1-2; D is unresolved. Germline assignment: CDR1 SGHTA and CDR2 FQGNSA. The V and J ends lost 0 bases and 6 bases respectively, with 8 bases between them. The CDR3 spans 13 residues.

The rearrangement links TRBV4-2 to TRBJ2-3; the D gene is possibly TRBD2 (6 bases). Germline CDR1 is LGHNA and CDR2 is YNFKEQ. V was clipped by 3 bases and J by 1 base, with 14 bases between them. This CDR3 has 16 residues. The CDR3 is CASSQAGGIGTDTQYF. The CDR3 bases are TGTGCCAGCAGCCAGGCTGGGGGGATTGGCACAGATACGCAGTATTTT.

The chain joins TRBV19 to TRBJ1-1; 8 bases are a match to TRBD1. CDR1 and CDR2 (germline): LNHDA, SQIVND (reference sequence). Trimming removed 9 bases from V and 1 base from J; junction bases left unmatched: 10. The CDR3 loop spans 15 amino acids. Here the CDR3 reads CASLDRGGRNTEAFF. The CDR3 nucleotides read TGTGCCAGCCTTGACAGGGGAGGGAGGAACACTGAAGCTTTCTTT. Variable domain in full (rest from reference TRBV19 and TRBJ1-1): DGGITQSPKYLFRKEGQNVTLSCEQNLNHDAMYWYRQDPGQGLRLIYYSQIVNDFQKGDIAEGYSVSREKKESFPLTVTSAQKNPTAFYLCASLDRGGRNTEAFFGQGTRLTVV.

The chain has TRBV7-6 and TRBJ1-6; TRBD1 matches 8 bases. The V and J ends lost 2 bases and 5 bases, in that order; junction bases with no gene match: 2. The CDR3 totals 15 residues. Germline V gene sequence: CDR1 SGHVS, CDR2 FNYEAQ. CDR3 protein: CASSLQTGDNSPLHF. The CDR3 DNA is TGTGCCAGCAGCTTACAGACAGGGGATAATTCACCCCTCCACTTT.

The CDR3 DNA follows: TGTGCCAGCAGTTTTGGGGGGGGCTACACCTTC. Amino acid sequence: CASSFGGGYTF. The chain recombines TRBV28 with TRBJ1-2; possible D gene TRBD1, 5 bases. The CDR3 spans 11 residues. Germline CDR1 reads MDHEN; CDR2 reads SYDVKM. Trimming removed 3 bases at V and 8 bases at J, with 7 bases between.

The chain combines TRBV19 with TRBJ2-1, with TRBD1 matching over 9 bases. V shed 5 bases, J shed 2 bases, and the junction held 1 base outside the gene matches. The CDR3 runs to 14 residues. The germline V gene encodes CDR1 LNHDA and CDR2 SQIVND (reference sequence). CDR3 in DNA: TGTGCCAGTAGTGACAGGGGGGCCTACAATGAGCAGTTCTTC. This codes for CASSDRGAYNEQFF.

In regard to this clone: The germline gene is not matched at one end of the junction; a read error may be the cause. This sequence joins TRBV23-1 and TRBJ2-5; the D gene is possibly TRBD1 (6 bases). TRBV23-1 is classed as an ORF, of uncertain function. There are 12 residues in the CDR3. The CDR3 nucleotides are TGCGCCAGCAGTCAATCTGGGGGCCCACGGAACTTC. It encodes CASSQSGGPRNF.

V is TRBV11-3 and J is TRBJ2-1, with 10 bases identical to TRBD2. V lost 5 bases to trimming and J lost 5 bases; unmatched junction nucleotides: 6. Germline CDR1 reads SGHNT; CDR2 reads YENEEA. This CDR3 is built from 15 residues. The CDR3 DNA reads as TGTGCCAGCAGCACTCTAGCGGGGGCGGACAATGAGCAGTTCTTC. Amino acid sequence: CASSTLAGADNEQFF.

V usage is TRBV19 and J usage is TRBJ2-5; 13 bases line up with TRBD2. Trimming removed 6 bases from V and 0 bases from J; junction bases left unmatched: 10. The CDR3 runs 18 residues. In germline, CDR1 is LNHDA, CDR2 SQIVND (reference sequence). This CDR3 reads CASSRLAGGPANQETQYF. CDR3 DNA sequence: TGTGCCAGTAGCCGACTAGCGGGGGGCCCAGCGAACCAAGAGACCCAGTACTTC.

The rearrangement links TRBV4-3 to TRBJ2-5; possibly TRBD2 for D (5 bases). Germline values: CDR1 LGHNA, CDR2 YSLEER. CDR3 length: 16 residues. Trimming stripped 1 base from V and 5 bases from J, with 17 bases between. The CDR3 region is CASSQVWGGGEETQYF. The CDR3, as DNA: TGCGCCAGCAGCCAAGTTTGGGGTGGAGGCGAGGAGACCCAGTACTTC.

This chain joins TRBV5-6 and TRBJ2-7, with 7 nucleotides matching TRBD1. Germline trimming cut 3 bases from V and 5 bases from J; bases unmatched to any gene: 14. The CDR3 spans 16 residues. Germline CDR1 and CDR2: SGHDT and YYEEEE. The CDR3 bases are TGTGCCAGCAGCTGGGGGACAGACAGGATCGGACACGAGCAGTACTTC. Residues: CASSWGTDRIGHEQYF.

The rearrangement uses TRBV19 and TRBJ2-1; tentatively, D is TRBD1 (6 bases). The CDR3 is made up of 14 amino acids. CDR1 LNHDA and CDR2 SQIVND come from the germline V gene (reference sequence). Between the trimmed V and J ends, which lost 6 bases and 1 base, there was a span of 10 bases. The CDR3 loop is CASRKQGSYNEQFF. CDR3 nucleotides: TGTGCCAGTAGGAAACAGGGTTCCTACAATGAGCAGTTCTTC.